This T cell receptor beta chain originates from a study of cytotoxic CD8 clonotypes in ibrutinib-treated CLL. Study background: The average sample held roughly 250,000 productive templates and 87,000 or so productive rearrangements.

On this clone: The antigen is not known.

The CDR3 is made up of 11 amino acids. The germline V and J ends were trimmed by 7 bases and 1 base, with 8 bases remaining between them. The V gene's germline CDR1 is DFQATT and CDR2 SNEGSKA (reference sequence). Study results and limitations: Sustained-remission patients were sampled at different times than progressing patients were. A rise in clonality was seen at ibrutinib response, and a fall back toward baseline was seen at progression.

Profiling relied on immunoSEQ multiplex PCR, and the TCRdb table lists in-frame clones only, not all of them. The sample holds around 33,000 clones, around 63% seen once. The origin of this receptor is a human donor with chronic lymphocytic leukemia. The sample in question was PBMCs, obtained before ibrutinib treatment. The J gene is TRBJ2-7, the V gene TRBV20-1; D ambiguous. The CDR3 DNA is TGCAGTGGGGTCAGTTCCTACGAGCAGTACTTC. It yields the protein CSGVSSYEQYF.